Listed below are T cell receptor beta chains from one sample, sequenced in a study of CD4 T cells in relation to SARS-CoV-2 and coronaviruses. These receptors' targets are unknown. Method: immunoSEQ multiplex PCR; TCRdb's copy keeps in-frame clones and lacks some. The data show 20,000 or so clones, 76% seen once. Sequenced sample: CD4+ T cells from PBMCs, cultured in vitro. All receptors derive from a human donor in good health. The CDR3 runs from the conserved cysteine through the conserved F or W. D genes are given only for firm matches. Clone size is shown for a subset of rows, as once, few, many or a class of expanded clone.

>TRBD2|once|TRBJ2-7|TRBV6-1
CASSEALAGGPYEQYF
TGTGCCAGCAGTGAAGCGCTTGCGGGAGGGCCTTACGAGCAGTACTTC
>-|few|TRBJ1-4|TRBV10-3
CATANYFGGLLFF
TGTGCCACCGCGAACTATTTTGGGGGTCTACTGTTTTTT
>-|-|TRBJ2-6|TRBV29-1
CSVPTGTSSGANVLTF
TGCAGCGTTCCAACAGGGACTTCCTCTGGGGCCAACGTCCTGACTTTC
>-|-|TRBJ1-4|TRBV19
CATAPGAHEKLFF
TGTGCCACCGCCCCGGGGGCGCATGAAAAACTGTTTTTT
>-|-|TRBJ2-1|TRBV6-5
CASSASGRAYNEQFF
TGTGCCAGCAGCGCAAGCGGTAGGGCCTACAATGAGCAGTTCTTC
>-|-|TRBJ1-2|TRBV24-1
CATSDAKRIYGYTF
TGTGCCACCAGCGATGCAAAAAGAATATATGGCTACACCTTC
>-|-|TRBJ2-7|TRBV18
CASSLSRAGSGFYYEQYF
TGTGCCAGCTCCTTGTCGCGGGCAGGGTCGGGGTTCTACTACGAGCAGTACTTC
>-|large|TRBJ2-7|TRBV7-9
CASSSYRADEQYF
TGTGCCAGCAGCTCCTACAGGGCCGACGAGCAGTACTTC
>TRBD1|-|TRBJ1-2|TRBV5-1
CASSLGDRGYGYTF
TGCGCCAGCAGCTTGGGGGACAGGGGCTATGGCTACACCTTC
>TRBD1|-|TRBJ2-4|TRBV7-9
CASSSAGTVLAKNIQYF
TGTGCCAGCAGCTCGGCCGGGACAGTTTTAGCCAAAAACATTCAGTACTTC
>-|once|TRBJ2-2|TRBV18
CASSPLAPTGELFF
TGTGCCAGCTCACCACTAGCCCCCACCGGGGAGCTGTTTTTT
>-|-|TRBJ2-1|TRBV4-1
CASMTEPGRTNNEQFF
TGCGCCAGCATGACAGAACCAGGGAGGACAAACAATGAGCAGTTCTTC
>TRBD1|-|TRBJ2-1|TRBV28
CASSSKDRVWMQQFF
TGTGCCAGCAGTTCGAAGGACAGGGTTTGGATGCAGCAGTTCTTC
>TRBD1|few|TRBJ1-2|TRBV19
CASSIRTGGNYGYTF
TGTGCCAGTAGTATCCGGACAGGGGGAAACTATGGCTACACCTTC
>-|-|TRBJ2-5|TRBV3-1/TRBV3-2
CASSQDDPGLRGETQYF
TGTGCCAGCAGCCAAGATGACCCGGGACTCCGCGGGGAGACCCAGTACTTC
>TRBD2|-|TRBJ2-3|TRBV5-4
CASSFFASGRADTQYF
TGTGCCAGCAGCTTTTTTGCTAGCGGGAGGGCAGATACGCAGTATTTT
>-|-|TRBJ2-2|TRBV19
CASSRTFTGELFF
TGTGCCAGTAGCAGGACTTTTACCGGGGAGCTGTTTTTT
>TRBD2|-|TRBJ2-5|TRBV7-2
CASNRSGTLIAETQYF
TGTGCCAGCAACAGGAGCGGGACCCTCATCGCAGAGACCCAGTACTTC
>-|-|TRBJ2-1|TRBV9
CASSGPEGPRLTSPLF
TGTGCCAGCAGCGGGCCGGAGGGACCCCGACTAACGTCTCCCCTCTTC
>-|-|TRBJ1-1|TRBV3-1/TRBV3-2
CASSQDIPANTEAFF
TGTGCCAGCAGCCAAGATATTCCGGCGAACACTGAAGCTTTCTTT
>-|-|TRBJ2-7|TRBV5-1
CASSLASGPSYEQYF
TGCGCCAGCAGCTTGGCTTCAGGGCCATCCTACGAGCAGTACTTC
>TRBD1|-|TRBJ2-1|TRBV6-5
CASRKSDRGNEQFF
TGTGCCAGCAGAAAGTCCGACAGGGGCAATGAGCAGTTCTTC
>-|once|TRBJ2-1|TRBV7-3
CASSPGGGLYNEQFF
TGTGCCAGCAGCCCTGGGGGGGGGCTATACAATGAGCAGTTCTTC
>TRBD1|-|TRBJ1-2|TRBV19
CASTADRGGSYTF
TGTGCCAGTACCGCGGACAGGGGGGGGAGCTACACCTTC
>-|-|TRBJ1-5|TRBV7-9
CASSLVEGQPQHF
TGTGCCAGCAGCTTAGTCGAAGGTCAGCCCCAGCATTTT
>-|few|TRBJ2-7|TRBV7-9
CASSLGTPAYEQYF
TGTGCCAGCAGCCTCGGGACTCCCGCCTACGAGCAGTACTTC
>TRBD1|-|TRBJ2-4|TRBV29-1
CSVVPGQGLSKNIQYF
TGCAGCGTTGTTCCGGGACAGGGATTATCAAAAAACATTCAGTACTTC
>-|few|TRBJ2-1|TRBV5-4
CASSTGRKRNNEQFF
TGTGCCAGCAGCACCGGACGGAAAAGAAACAATGAGCAGTTCTTC
>-|-|TRBJ2-7|TRBV5-4
CASSLASGDEQYF
TGTGCCAGCAGCTTGGCGTCTGGGGACGAGCAGTACTTC
>-|-|TRBJ1-5|TRBV10-2
CASSLGQGQPQHF
TGCGCCAGCAGTTTGGGGCAGGGTCAGCCCCAGCATTTT
>-|-|TRBJ2-1|TRBV3-1/TRBV3-2
CASSQDKFVGLYNEQFF
TGTGCCAGCAGCCAAGATAAATTTGTGGGACTTTACAATGAGCAGTTCTTC
>-|-|TRBJ2-6|TRBV6-1
CASSEYGPGANVLTF
TGTGCCAGCAGTGAATACGGACCCGGGGCCAACGTCCTGACTTTC
>-|-|TRBJ2-3|TRBV6-1
CASSESYDTQYF
TGTGCCAGCAGTGAATCGTATGATACGCAGTATTTT
>TRBD1|-|TRBJ2-7|TRBV29-1
CSVDLFGTGYEQYF
TGCAGCGTTGATCTCTTCGGGACAGGCTACGAGCAGTACTTC
>TRBD1|-|TRBJ2-7|TRBV5-1
CASSSSGTGVYEQYF
TGCGCCAGCAGCTCATCCGGGACAGGGGTCTACGAGCAGTACTTC
>-|-|TRBJ2-1|TRBV7-8
CASGRQSSYNEQFF
TGTGCCAGCGGGCGACAATCCTCCTACAATGAGCAGTTCTTC
>-|-|TRBJ2-2|TRBV4-1
CASSPSSPAGNTGELFF
TGCGCCAGCAGCCCCTCATCCCCCGCGGGGAACACCGGGGAGCTGTTTTTT
>TRBD2|-|TRBJ2-5|TRBV6-5
CASMTGGETQYF
TGTGCCAGCATGACGGGGGGAGAGACCCAGTACTTC
>-|-|TRBJ2-1|TRBV28
CATWGRTGGGEQFF
TGTGCCACCTGGGGGCGAACGGGGGGTGGTGAGCAGTTCTTC
>-|-|TRBJ1-5|TRBV9
CASSVAHQPQHF
TGTGCCAGCAGCGTAGCTCATCAGCCCCAGCATTTT
>-|-|TRBJ2-5|TRBV3-1/TRBV3-2
CASSPGREVWTQYF
TGTGCCAGCAGCCCCGGCAGGGAGGTTTGGACCCAGTACTTC
>TRBD1|-|TRBJ2-5|TRBV5-1
CASSLATGVKTQYF
TGCGCCAGCAGCTTGGCCACAGGGGTCAAGACCCAGTACTTC
>-|-|TRBJ2-1|TRBV11-3
CASSLGQVEQFF
TGTGCCAGCAGCTTAGGTCAGGTTGAGCAGTTCTTC
>TRBD1|-|TRBJ1-2|TRBV3-1/TRBV3-2
CASSPGQDYGYTF
TGTGCCAGCAGCCCAGGACAGGACTATGGCTACACCTTC
>-|-|TRBJ2-3|TRBV7-9
CASTLLGTDTQYF
TGTGCCAGCACCCTCTTGGGCACAGATACGCAGTATTTT
>-|-|TRBJ2-3|TRBV7-2
CASSSDRNTDTQYF
TGTGCCAGCAGCTCGGACCGAAACACAGATACGCAGTATTTT